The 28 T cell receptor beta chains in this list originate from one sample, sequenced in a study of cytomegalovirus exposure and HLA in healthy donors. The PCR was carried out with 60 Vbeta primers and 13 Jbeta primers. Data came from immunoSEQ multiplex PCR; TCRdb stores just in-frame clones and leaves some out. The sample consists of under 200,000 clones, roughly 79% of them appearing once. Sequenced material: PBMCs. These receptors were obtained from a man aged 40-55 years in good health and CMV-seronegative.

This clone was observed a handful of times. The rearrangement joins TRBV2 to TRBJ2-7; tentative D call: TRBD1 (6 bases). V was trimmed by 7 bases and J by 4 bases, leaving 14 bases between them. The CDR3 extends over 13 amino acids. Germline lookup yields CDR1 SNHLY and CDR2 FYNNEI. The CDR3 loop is CASTREQGYEQYF. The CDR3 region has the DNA TGTGCCAGCACCCGAGAGCAGGGGTACGAGCAGTACTTC.

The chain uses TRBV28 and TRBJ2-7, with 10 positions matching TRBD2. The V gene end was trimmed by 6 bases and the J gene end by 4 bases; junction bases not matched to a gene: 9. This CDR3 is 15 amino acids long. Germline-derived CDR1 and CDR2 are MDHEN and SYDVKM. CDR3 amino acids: CASRGGTSVTYEQYF. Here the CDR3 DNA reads TGTGCCAGCAGGGGAGGGACTAGCGTTACTTACGAGCAGTACTTC.

The CDR3 spells CASSLGGGEQYF. In DNA form, the CDR3 reads TGTGCCAGCAGCCTGGGGGGAGGAGAGCAGTACTTC. J is TRBJ2-7 and V is TRBV2, with D tentatively TRBD2 (6 bases). CDR3 length: 12 residues. V was shortened by 6 bases and J by 7 bases, with 13 bases between the two germline ends. From germline, CDR1 is SNHLY and CDR2 FYNNEI. The variable domain in full, with the rest retrieved from reference TRBV2 and TRBJ2-7, is EPEVTQTPSHQVTQMGQEVILRCVPISNHLYFYWYRQILGQKVEFLVSFYNNEISEKSEIFDDQFSVERPDGSNFTLKIRSTKLEDSAMYFCASSLGGGEQYFGPGTRLTVT.

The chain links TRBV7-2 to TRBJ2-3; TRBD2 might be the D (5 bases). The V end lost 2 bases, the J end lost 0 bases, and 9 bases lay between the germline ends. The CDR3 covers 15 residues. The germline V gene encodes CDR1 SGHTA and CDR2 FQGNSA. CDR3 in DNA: TGTGCCAGCAGCTTATCCCTAGCTAGCACAGATACGCAGTATTTT. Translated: CASSLSLASTDTQYF.

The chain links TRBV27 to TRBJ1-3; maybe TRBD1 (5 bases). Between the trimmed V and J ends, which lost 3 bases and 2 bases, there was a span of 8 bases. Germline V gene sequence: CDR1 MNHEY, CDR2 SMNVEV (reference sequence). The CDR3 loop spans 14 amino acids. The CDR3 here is CASSLGGAGNTIYF. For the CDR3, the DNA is TGTGCCAGCAGTTTGGGGGGGGCTGGAAACACCATATATTTT.

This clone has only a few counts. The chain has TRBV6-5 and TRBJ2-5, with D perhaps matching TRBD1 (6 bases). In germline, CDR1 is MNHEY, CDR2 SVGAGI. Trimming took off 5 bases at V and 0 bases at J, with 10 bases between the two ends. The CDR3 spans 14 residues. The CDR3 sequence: CASSDDRNQETQYF. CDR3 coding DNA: TGTGCCAGCAGTGATGACAGGAACCAAGAGACCCAGTACTTC.

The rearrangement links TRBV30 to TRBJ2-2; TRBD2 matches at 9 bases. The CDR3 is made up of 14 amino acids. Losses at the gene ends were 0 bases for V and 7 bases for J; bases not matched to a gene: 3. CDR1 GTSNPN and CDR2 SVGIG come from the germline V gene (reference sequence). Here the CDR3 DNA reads TGTGCCTGGAGTGTACGACTAGCGGTCGGGGAGCTGTTTTTT. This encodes CAWSVRLAVGELFF.

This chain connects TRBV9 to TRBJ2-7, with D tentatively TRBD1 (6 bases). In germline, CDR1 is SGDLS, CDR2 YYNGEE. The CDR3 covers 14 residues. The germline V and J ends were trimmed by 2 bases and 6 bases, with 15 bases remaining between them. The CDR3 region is CASSVGASTAEQYF. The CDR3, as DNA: TGTGCCAGCAGCGTGGGGGCTTCAACAGCCGAGCAGTACTTC.

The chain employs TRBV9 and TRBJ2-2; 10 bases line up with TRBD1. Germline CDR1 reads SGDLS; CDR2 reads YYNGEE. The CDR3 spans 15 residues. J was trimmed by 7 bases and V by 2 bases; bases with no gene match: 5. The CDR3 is CASSVGTGEGGELFF. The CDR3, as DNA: TGTGCCAGCAGCGTCGGGACAGGGGAGGGCGGGGAGCTGTTTTTT.

CDR3 sequence: CASSPEANYGYTF. In nucleotides, the CDR3 is TGTGCCAGCAGCCCGGAGGCAAACTATGGCTACACCTTC. The V and J genes are TRBV7-2 and TRBJ1-2, with D unresolved. The CDR3 spans 13 residues. V lost 5 bases to trimming and J lost 2 bases, with 9 bases between them. Germline V lookup: CDR1 SGHTA, CDR2 FQGNSA. The variable domain in full, with the rest retrieved from reference TRBV7-2 and TRBJ1-2, is GAGVSQSPSNKVTEKGKDVELRCDPISGHTALYWYRQSLGQGLEFLIYFQGNSAPDKSGLPSDRFSAERTGGSVSTLTIQRTQQEDSAVYLCASSPEANYGYTFGSGTRLTVV.

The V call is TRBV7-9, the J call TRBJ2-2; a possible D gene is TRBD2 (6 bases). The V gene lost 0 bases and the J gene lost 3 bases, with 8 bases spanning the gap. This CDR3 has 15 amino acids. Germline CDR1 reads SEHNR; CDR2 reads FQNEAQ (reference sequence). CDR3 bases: TGTGCCAGCAGCTTAGCCGGGAGTTACACCGGGGAGCTGTTTTTT. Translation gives CASSLAGSYTGELFF.

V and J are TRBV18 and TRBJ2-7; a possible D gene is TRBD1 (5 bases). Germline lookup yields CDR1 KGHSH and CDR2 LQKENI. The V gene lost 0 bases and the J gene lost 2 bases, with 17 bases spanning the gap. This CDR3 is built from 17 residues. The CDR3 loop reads CASSPPPRWSQAYEQYF. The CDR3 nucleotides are TGTGCCAGCTCACCACCGCCTCGTTGGTCACAGGCCTACGAGCAGTACTTC.

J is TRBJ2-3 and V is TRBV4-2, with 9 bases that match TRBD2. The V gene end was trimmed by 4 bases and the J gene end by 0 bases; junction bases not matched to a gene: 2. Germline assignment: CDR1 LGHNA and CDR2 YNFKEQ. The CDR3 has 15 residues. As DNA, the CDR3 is TGTGCCAGCAGCCTCGGACTAGCGAGCACAGATACGCAGTATTTT. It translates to CASSLGLASTDTQYF.

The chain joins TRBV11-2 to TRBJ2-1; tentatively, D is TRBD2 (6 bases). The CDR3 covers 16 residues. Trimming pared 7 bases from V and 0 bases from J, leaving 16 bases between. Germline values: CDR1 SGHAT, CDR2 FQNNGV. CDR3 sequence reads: CASTLGGTSSYNEQFF. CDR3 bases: TGTGCCAGCACCCTTGGCGGGACCAGCTCCTACAATGAGCAGTTCTTC.

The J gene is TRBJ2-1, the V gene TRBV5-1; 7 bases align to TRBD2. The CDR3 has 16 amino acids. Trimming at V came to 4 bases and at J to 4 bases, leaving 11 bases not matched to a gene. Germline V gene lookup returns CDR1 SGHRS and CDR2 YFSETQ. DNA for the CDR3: TGCGCCAGCAGCCTCCGGACTAGGCTAGTTTACAATGAGCAGTTCTTC. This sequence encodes CASSLRTRLVYNEQFF.

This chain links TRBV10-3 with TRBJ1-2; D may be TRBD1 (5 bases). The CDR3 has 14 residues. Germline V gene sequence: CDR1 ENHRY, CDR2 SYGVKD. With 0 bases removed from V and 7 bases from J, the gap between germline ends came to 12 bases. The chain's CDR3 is CAISESDSNTGYTF. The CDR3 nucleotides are TGTGCCATCAGTGAGTCAGACAGTAATACTGGCTACACCTTC.

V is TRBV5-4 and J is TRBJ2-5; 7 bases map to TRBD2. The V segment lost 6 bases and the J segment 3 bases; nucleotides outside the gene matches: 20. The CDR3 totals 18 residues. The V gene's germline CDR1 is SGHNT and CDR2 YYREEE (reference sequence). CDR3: CASMTLLMGGRPKETQYF. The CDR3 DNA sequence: TGTGCCAGCATGACTCTTTTGATGGGCGGGAGACCCAAAGAGACCCAGTACTTC.

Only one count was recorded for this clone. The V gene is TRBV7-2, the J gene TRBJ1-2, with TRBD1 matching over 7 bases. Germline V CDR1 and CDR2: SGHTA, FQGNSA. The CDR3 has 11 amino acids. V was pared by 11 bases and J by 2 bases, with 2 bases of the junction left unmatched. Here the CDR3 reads CAGGQNYGYTF. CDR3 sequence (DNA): TGTGCCGGGGGACAGAACTATGGCTACACCTTC.

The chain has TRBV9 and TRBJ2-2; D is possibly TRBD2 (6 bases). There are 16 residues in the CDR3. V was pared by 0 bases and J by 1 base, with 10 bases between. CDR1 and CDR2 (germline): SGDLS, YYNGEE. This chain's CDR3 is CASSVVASVNTGELFF. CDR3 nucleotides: TGTGCCAGCAGCGTAGTTGCTAGCGTGAACACCGGGGAGCTGTTTTTT.

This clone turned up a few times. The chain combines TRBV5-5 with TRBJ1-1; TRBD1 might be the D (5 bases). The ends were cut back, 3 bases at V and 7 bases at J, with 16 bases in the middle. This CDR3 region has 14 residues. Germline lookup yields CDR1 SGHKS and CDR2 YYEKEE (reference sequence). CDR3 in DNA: TGTGCCAGCAGCTCTTCGGGGGGGAGTCTTGAAGCTTTCTTT. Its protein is CASSSSGGSLEAFF.

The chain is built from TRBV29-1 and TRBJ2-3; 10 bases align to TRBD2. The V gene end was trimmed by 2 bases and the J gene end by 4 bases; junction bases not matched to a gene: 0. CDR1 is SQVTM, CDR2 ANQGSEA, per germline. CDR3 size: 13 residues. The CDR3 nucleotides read TGCAGCGTTGAAAGCGGGAGGGCAGATACGCAGTATTTT. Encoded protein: CSVESGRADTQYF.

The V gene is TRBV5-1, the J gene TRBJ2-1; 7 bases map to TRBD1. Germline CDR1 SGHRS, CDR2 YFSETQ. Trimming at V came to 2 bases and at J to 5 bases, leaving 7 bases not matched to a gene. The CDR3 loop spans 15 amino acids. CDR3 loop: CASSFFDRDDNEQFF. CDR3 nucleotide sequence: TGCGCCAGCAGCTTTTTTGACAGGGACGACAATGAGCAGTTCTTC.

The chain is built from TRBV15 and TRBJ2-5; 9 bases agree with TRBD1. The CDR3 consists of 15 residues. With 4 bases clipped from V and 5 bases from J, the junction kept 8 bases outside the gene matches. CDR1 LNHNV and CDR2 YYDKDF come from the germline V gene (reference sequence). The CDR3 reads CATSTRPGQGETQYF. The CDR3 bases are TGTGCCACCAGCACCCGACCGGGACAGGGTGAGACCCAGTACTTC. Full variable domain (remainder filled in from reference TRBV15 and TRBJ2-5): DAMVIQNPRYQVTQFGKPVTLSCSQTLNHNVMYWYQQKSSQAPKLLFHYYDKDFNNEADTPDNFQSRRPNTSFCFLDIRSPGLGDTAMYLCATSTRPGQGETQYFGPGTRLLVL.

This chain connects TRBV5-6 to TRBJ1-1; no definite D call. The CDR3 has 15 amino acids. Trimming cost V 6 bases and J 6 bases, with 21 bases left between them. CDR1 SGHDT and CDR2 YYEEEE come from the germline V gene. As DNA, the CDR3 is TGTGCCAGCACACGGGGTTGGGAGGGCATCGCTGAAGCTTTCTTT. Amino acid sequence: CASTRGWEGIAEAFF.

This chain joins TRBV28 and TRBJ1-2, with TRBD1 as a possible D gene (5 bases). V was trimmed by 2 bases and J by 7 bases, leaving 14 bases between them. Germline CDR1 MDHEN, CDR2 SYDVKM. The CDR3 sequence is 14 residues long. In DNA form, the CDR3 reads TGTGCCAGCAGTTTACAGGGCCGCCTTGCTGGCTACACCTTC. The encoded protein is CASSLQGRLAGYTF.

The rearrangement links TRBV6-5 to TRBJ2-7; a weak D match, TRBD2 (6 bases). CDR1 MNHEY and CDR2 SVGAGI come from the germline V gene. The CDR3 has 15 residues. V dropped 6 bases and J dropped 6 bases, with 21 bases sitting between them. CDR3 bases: TGTGCCAGCAGACTCTCCGGGACGGCGGGGCTCGAGCAGTACTTC. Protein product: CASRLSGTAGLEQYF.

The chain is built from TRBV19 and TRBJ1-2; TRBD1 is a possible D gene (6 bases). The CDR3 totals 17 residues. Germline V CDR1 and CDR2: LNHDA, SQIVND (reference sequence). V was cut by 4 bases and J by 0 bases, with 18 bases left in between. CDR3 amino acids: CASSTRARGTTNYGYTF. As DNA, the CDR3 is TGTGCCAGTAGTACCCGGGCCCGAGGGACAACTAACTATGGCTACACCTTC. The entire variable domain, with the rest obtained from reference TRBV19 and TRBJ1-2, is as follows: DGGITQSPKYLFRKEGQNVTLSCEQNLNHDAMYWYRQDPGQGLRLIYYSQIVNDFQKGDIAEGYSVSREKKESFPLTVTSAQKNPTAFYLCASSTRARGTTNYGYTFGSGTRLTVV.

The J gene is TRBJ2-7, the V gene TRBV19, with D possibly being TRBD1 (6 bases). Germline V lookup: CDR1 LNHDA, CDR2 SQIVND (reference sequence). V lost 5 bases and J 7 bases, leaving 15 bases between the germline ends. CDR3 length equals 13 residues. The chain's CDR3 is CASSFFQGREQYF. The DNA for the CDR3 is TGTGCCAGTAGTTTTTTCCAGGGGCGGGAGCAGTACTTC.